These 30 T cell receptor beta chains originate from one sample sequenced in a study of cytomegalovirus exposure and HLA in healthy donors. 13 Jbeta primers and 60 Vbeta primers were used for the PCR. Sequencing was performed with immunoSEQ multiplex PCR; in TCRdb, only in-frame clones are kept and a portion is missing. Of roughly 150,000 clones listed, over 70% were seen once; the top ten hold approximately 6.8%. The sample comprised PBMCs. These receptors were collected from a woman between 35 and 50 years old in good health and CMV-seropositive.

The CDR3 region is CASSPKPWTGGRSPLHF. The CDR3 DNA follows: TGTGCCAGCAGTCCTAAACCGTGGACAGGGGGGAGGTCACCCCTCCACTTT. V and J are TRBV27 and TRBJ1-6, with TRBD1 matching 10 bases. J gave up 10 bases and V 5 bases, and 14 bases lay outside the gene matches. The CDR3 has 17 amino acids. Germline CDR1 is MNHEY and CDR2 is SMNVEV (reference sequence).

The gene calls are TRBV30 and TRBJ1-2, with 10 nucleotides matching TRBD1. CDR3 length: 14 residues. The trim removed 5 bases at V and 4 bases at J, leaving 7 bases unmatched. The germline gives CDR1 GTSNPN, CDR2 SVGIG (reference sequence). DNA of the CDR3: TGTGCCTGGGCAGCGGACAGGGGGATCTATGGCTACACCTTC. Translation: CAWAADRGIYGYTF.

The V call is TRBV7-9, the J call TRBJ1-1; TRBD1 matches 7 bases. Trimming took 11 bases from V and 0 from J; bases not matched to a gene: 6. From germline, CDR1 is SEHNR and CDR2 FQNEAQ (reference sequence). This CDR3 region has 13 residues. The CDR3 spells CAVDREMNTEAFF. CDR3 in DNA: TGTGCCGTCGACAGGGAAATGAACACTGAAGCTTTCTTT.

The chain uses TRBV4-2 and TRBJ2-5; perhaps TRBD2 as D (7 bases). CDR1 LGHNA and CDR2 YNFKEQ come from the germline V gene. The CDR3 totals 15 residues. V lost 4 bases and J 3 bases, leaving 15 bases between the germline ends. CDR3: CASSRRGGAEETQYF. The CDR3 coding sequence is TGTGCCAGCAGCCGAAGGGGGGGGGCCGAAGAGACCCAGTACTTC.

This rearrangement joins TRBV7-8 to TRBJ2-7, with a weak D call TRBD2 (5 bases). This CDR3 is 17 amino acids long. The ends were cut back, 2 bases at V and 2 bases at J, with 19 bases in the middle. The germline V gene encodes CDR1 SGHVS and CDR2 FQNEAQ. The CDR3 loop reads CASSLSSQGSSPYEQYF. The CDR3 nucleotides read TGTGCCAGCAGCTTATCCTCCCAAGGGAGCTCGCCCTACGAGCAGTACTTC.

This clone appeared a few times. CDR3 coding DNA: TGTGCCAGCAGCTTCTCGGGCGGGAATGAGCAGTTCTTC. The encoded protein is CASSFSGGNEQFF. The rearrangement links TRBV11-2 to TRBJ2-1; a possible D gene is TRBD2 (5 bases). The CDR3 loop spans 13 amino acids. Germline values: CDR1 SGHAT, CDR2 FQNNGV. V was shortened by 3 bases and J by 7 bases, with 10 bases between the two germline ends.

This rearrangement joins TRBV6-1 to TRBJ2-5; 11 nucleotides line up with TRBD1. Looked up from germline, CDR1 is MNHNS and CDR2 is SASEGT. The CDR3 covers 17 residues. J lost 0 bases, V lost 4 bases, and 7 bases had no gene match. The CDR3 DNA is TGTGCCAGCAGTGCCAGGGACAGGGGGAATTACCAAGAGACCCAGTACTTC. Its protein product is CASSARDRGNYQETQYF.

The rearrangement joins TRBV19 to TRBJ1-2, with D possibly matching TRBD1 (6 bases). CDR3 size: 13 residues. The germline CDR1 and CDR2 sequences are LNHDA and SQIVND (reference sequence). V lost 4 bases, J lost 4 bases, and 10 bases lay in between. This CDR3 reads CASSTQGPYGYTF. CDR3 DNA: TGTGCCAGTAGTACACAGGGACCCTATGGCTACACCTTC.

The chain recombines TRBV6-1 with TRBJ1-5; 9 positions match TRBD1. Germline V gene lookup returns CDR1 MNHNS and CDR2 SASEGT. Losses at the gene ends were 5 bases for V and 6 bases for J; bases not matched to a gene: 2. The CDR3 sequence is 13 residues long. The DNA of the CDR3 is TGTGCCAGCAGTACAGGGGGCGGTCAGCCCCAGCATTTT. Protein sequence: CASSTGGGQPQHF.

This chain connects TRBV2 to TRBJ2-3, with 14 bases identical to TRBD2. This CDR3 is 16 amino acids long. V trimming: 6 bases; J trimming: 4 bases; junction bases outside the gene matches: 6. Germline-derived CDR1 and CDR2 are SNHLY and FYNNEI. The CDR3 region is CASRRLAGGSADTQYF. The CDR3 nucleotides are TGTGCCAGCAGGAGACTAGCGGGGGGGTCCGCAGATACGCAGTATTTT.

The chain combines TRBV18 with TRBJ2-1, with D perhaps TRBD1 (5 bases). V was trimmed by 0 bases and J by 4 bases, leaving 10 bases between them. This CDR3 has 15 amino acids. The germline CDR1 and CDR2 sequences are KGHSH and LQKENI. This CDR3 reads CASSPPVGPYNEQFF. DNA of the CDR3: TGTGCCAGCTCACCACCGGTGGGGCCATACAATGAGCAGTTCTTC.

CDR3 loop: CASSLGRQAGEKLFF. In DNA form, the CDR3 reads TGTGCCAGCAGCTTGGGTCGACAGGCGGGCGAAAAACTGTTTTTT. The V and J genes are TRBV5-8 and TRBJ1-4; tentative D call: TRBD1 (6 bases). V was trimmed by 0 bases and J by 8 bases, leaving 14 bases between them. This CDR3 region has 15 residues. The germline CDR1 and CDR2 sequences are SGHTS and YDEGEE.

This rearrangement joins TRBV9 to TRBJ1-6; 7 bases are shared with TRBD1. CDR1 and CDR2 (germline): SGDLS, YYNGEE. The CDR3 has 14 residues. Trimming removed 5 bases from V and 7 bases from J; junction bases left unmatched: 6. CDR3 protein: CASSPGQTNSPLHF. As DNA, the CDR3 is TGTGCCAGCAGTCCGGGACAGACGAATTCACCCCTCCACTTT.

The CDR3 DNA reads as TGCAGCGTCGGAGGGGTATACACCGGGGAGCTGTTTTTT. Its translation is CSVGGVYTGELFF. The chain uses TRBV29-1 and TRBJ2-2; maybe TRBD2 (6 bases). Trimming removed 6 bases from V and 3 bases from J, with 11 bases in between. CDR1 SQVTM and CDR2 ANQGSEA come from the germline V gene. CDR3 length: 13 residues.

This chain joins TRBV6-5 and TRBJ2-5; 11 nucleotides align to TRBD1. J was trimmed by 5 bases and V by 6 bases; bases with no gene match: 8. The germline gives CDR1 MNHEY, CDR2 SVGAGI. The CDR3 contains 15 residues. The CDR3 spells CASSLTGTGGETQYF. The CDR3 DNA follows: TGTGCCAGCAGCCTCACCGGGACAGGGGGGGAGACCCAGTACTTC.

This rearrangement joins TRBV9 to TRBJ1-1; D is ambiguous. The ends were cut back, 4 bases at V and 1 base at J, with 14 bases in the middle. CDR1 and CDR2 (germline): SGDLS, YYNGEE. The CDR3 runs 15 residues. The CDR3 reads CASSLSTKPNTEAFF. The CDR3 bases are TGTGCCAGCAGCTTATCGACTAAGCCGAACACTGAAGCTTTCTTT.

The J gene is TRBJ1-2, the V gene TRBV9; TRBD1 agrees at 8 bases. The germline CDR1 and CDR2 sequences are SGDLS and YYNGEE. With V trimmed by 0 bases and J by 3 bases, 10 bases remained unmatched. The CDR3 is 17 amino acids. This CDR3 reads CASSVGSTGASDYGYTF. The CDR3, as DNA: TGTGCCAGCAGCGTAGGTTCGACAGGGGCTAGTGACTATGGCTACACCTTC.

The chain has TRBV14 and TRBJ1-1; TRBD1 aligns across 9 bases. The CDR3 has 14 amino acids. CDR1 and CDR2 (germline): SGHDN, FVKESK. V lost 4 bases to trimming and J lost 4 bases; unmatched junction nucleotides: 4. CDR3 amino acids: CASSLTGGVTEAFF. As DNA, the CDR3 is TGTGCCAGCAGCCTGACAGGGGGAGTCACTGAAGCTTTCTTT.

The chain recombines TRBV12-5 with TRBJ1-3; 7 bases map to TRBD1. Germline trimming cut 6 bases from V and 3 bases from J; bases unmatched to any gene: 5. The CDR3 is 14 residues long. Per the germline V gene, CDR1 is LGHNT and CDR2 is FRNRAP. The CDR3 region is CASGSSGGGNTIYF. CDR3 bases: TGTGCTAGTGGATCGTCAGGGGGTGGAAACACCATATATTTT. Variable domain in full (rest from reference TRBV12-5 and TRBJ1-3): DARVTQTPRHKVTEMGQEVTMRCQPILGHNTVFWYRQTMMQGLELLAYFRNRAPLDDSGMPKDRFSAEMPDATLATLKIQPSEPRDSAVYFCASGSSGGGNTIYFGEGSWLTVV.

This clone was counted once. The V gene is TRBV7-9, the J gene TRBJ1-3; D remains ambiguous. Between the trimmed V and J ends, which lost 3 bases and 0 bases, there was a span of 6 bases. In germline, CDR1 is SEHNR, CDR2 FQNEAQ (reference sequence). CDR3 length: 14 amino acids. CDR3 coding DNA: TGTGCCAGCAGCTTGGCAGGCTCTGGAAACACCATATATTTT. The encoded protein is CASSLAGSGNTIYF.

This clone was seen a handful of times. The chain has TRBV25-1 and TRBJ1-2; D call uncertain. CDR3 length: 13 residues. Germline loops: CDR1 MGHDK, CDR2 SYGVNS. Trimming took off 1 base at V and 7 bases at J, with 10 bases between the two ends. The CDR3 DNA is TGTGCCAGCAGTGAATCGAGGGAGGGTGGCTACACCTTC. This gives the protein CASSESREGGYTF.

The genes are TRBV30 and TRBJ1-1, with D unresolved. V was cut by 4 bases and J by 0 bases, with 6 bases left in between. The CDR3 has 12 amino acids. From germline, CDR1 is GTSNPN and CDR2 SVGIG (reference sequence). CDR3 amino acids: CAWIALNTEAFF. In DNA, the CDR3 is TGTGCCTGGATAGCATTGAACACTGAAGCTTTCTTT.

This sequence joins TRBV27 and TRBJ1-5; perhaps TRBD1 as D (5 bases). CDR1 is MNHEY and CDR2 is SMNVEV in the germline V gene (reference sequence). Trimming removed 5 bases at V and 4 bases at J, with 24 bases between. CDR3 length equals 18 residues. For the CDR3, the DNA is TGTGCCAGCAGTCAAAAGGGAGGGGCCCCAGGTTGGAATCAGCCCCAGCATTTT. Protein: CASSQKGGAPGWNQPQHF.

Remarks on this clone: At one of its ends the junction is not consistent with the germline gene, which may arise from a read error. The V call is TRBV30, the J call TRBJ1-2; D perhaps matches TRBD1 (5 bases). The CDR3 spans 11 residues. Germline assignment: CDR1 GTSNPN and CDR2 SVGIG (reference sequence). CDR3 DNA: TGTGCCTGGAGCAACGTGGGGGGAACGGCCTTC. Amino acids: CAWSNVGGTAF.

This sequence joins TRBV28 and TRBJ2-3; 11 bases line up with TRBD2. Germline CDR1 and CDR2: MDHEN and SYDVKM. The CDR3 loop spans 17 amino acids. With 3 bases clipped from V and 2 bases from J, the junction kept 7 bases outside the gene matches. In DNA form, the CDR3 reads TGTGCCAGCAGTTTCCTCTCTAGCGGGGGGAACACAGATACGCAGTATTTT. Translated: CASSFLSSGGNTDTQYF.

The rearrangement links TRBV18 to TRBJ2-2, with TRBD1 matching over 7 bases. There are 16 residues in the CDR3. V shed 1 base, J shed 5 bases, and the junction held 7 bases outside the gene matches. Germline-derived CDR1 and CDR2 are KGHSH and LQKENI. The CDR3 is CASSPLRDSRTGELFF. In DNA form, the CDR3 reads TGTGCCAGCTCACCACTTCGGGACAGCCGGACCGGGGAGCTGTTTTTT.

The chain couples TRBV6-5 to TRBJ2-2; TRBD2 aligns across 9 bases. V shed 5 bases and J 1 base; nucleotides not matched to a gene: 2. Germline lookup yields CDR1 MNHEY and CDR2 SVGAGI. This CDR3 contains 15 residues. The CDR3 spells CASSHSGGNTGELFF. The DNA of the CDR3 is TGTGCCAGCAGTCATAGCGGGGGGAACACCGGGGAGCTGTTTTTT.

This clone was observed a few times. The V call is TRBV11-3, the J call TRBJ2-2; D might be TRBD1 (7 bases). V was shortened by 5 bases and J by 0 bases, with 13 bases between the two germline ends. Per the germline V gene, CDR1 is SGHNT and CDR2 is YENEEA. This CDR3 has 16 residues. The DNA of the CDR3 is TGTGCCAGCAGCCCAGGGGGGAATACGAACACCGGGGAGCTGTTTTTT. Translation gives CASSPGGNTNTGELFF.

The genes are TRBV7-2 and TRBJ2-2; D may be TRBD2 (6 bases). Germline CDR1 SGHTA, CDR2 FQGNSA. This CDR3 comprises 16 residues. Deletions cut 2 bases from V and 7 bases from J, with 17 bases between. The CDR3 DNA follows: TGTGCCAGCAGCTTAAGACCACTAGCCCTGGGCGGGGAGCTGTTTTTT. Translated: CASSLRPLALGGELFF.

This chain uses TRBV6-1 with TRBJ1-1; D is uncertain. Germline CDR1 reads MNHNS; CDR2 reads SASEGT. V lost 0 bases, J lost 4 bases, and 9 bases lay in between. CDR3 length: 14 amino acids. For the CDR3, the DNA is TGTGCCAGCAGTGAAGCTGCGCTCGGCACTGAAGCTTTCTTT. Translation gives CASSEAALGTEAFF.